These 10 T cell receptor beta chains were all obtained from the same sample, sequenced in a study of OX40 agonist ivuxolimab in advanced cancers. Profiling relied on immunoSEQ multiplex PCR, and the TCRdb table lists in-frame clones only, not all of them. The table has roughly 20,000 clones, 79% seen once. This sample comprised CD4+ or CD8+ T cells sorted from blood, obtained in a trial of the OX40 agonist ivuxolimab. These receptors came from an adult with an advanced solid tumor such as melanoma, head and neck, liver or kidney cancer.

V is TRBV27 and J is TRBJ2-1; D uncertain. V lost 5 bases to trimming and J lost 9 bases, with 14 bases between them. Germline V CDR1 and CDR2: MNHEY, SMNVEV (reference sequence). The CDR3 sequence is 13 residues long. CDR3 bases: TGTGCCAGCAGTCCTTTCACCGGCGGTGAGCAGTTCTTC. Its translation is CASSPFTGGEQFF.

The V gene is TRBV7-9, the J gene TRBJ2-7; D may be TRBD2 (5 bases). This CDR3 comprises 16 residues. From germline, CDR1 is SEHNR and CDR2 FQNEAQ (reference sequence). V shed 5 bases and J shed 6 bases, with 23 bases lying between them. The CDR3 reads CASSPGGSVLPSEQYF. As DNA, the CDR3 is TGTGCCAGCAGCCCGGGTGGGAGTGTATTACCCTCCGAGCAGTACTTC.

This clone was seen just once. The V call is TRBV9, the J call TRBJ1-4, with a weak D call TRBD1 (5 bases). Germline CDR1 is SGDLS and CDR2 is YYNGEE. The CDR3 length is 15 residues. V was shortened by 4 bases and J by 7 bases, with 17 bases between the two germline ends. DNA for the CDR3: TGTGCCAGCAGCTTAACCGGGACCCGAGGTGAAAAACTGTTTTTT. Translating gives CASSLTGTRGEKLFF.

The genes are TRBV27 and TRBJ2-7, with TRBD1 matching over 9 bases. V gave up 5 bases and J gave up 9 bases; unmatched junction bases: 8. The length of the CDR3 is 13 residues. CDR1 and CDR2 from the germline V gene are MNHEY and SMNVEV (reference sequence). CDR3 sequence (DNA): TGTGCCAGCAGTGCGGGACAGGGCCTACGGCAGTACTTC. Amino acid sequence: CASSAGQGLRQYF.

This clone was seen once. This chain joins TRBV11-1 and TRBJ1-4; 7 bases are shared with TRBD1. Germline CDR1 is SGHAT and CDR2 is FQDESV (reference sequence). The CDR3 is 15 amino acids. The junction had 11 bases not matched to a gene; V was cut back by 5 bases and J by 8 bases. The CDR3 region is CASSKDRPPEEKLFF. CDR3 nucleotide sequence: TGTGCCAGCAGCAAGGACAGGCCCCCGGAGGAAAAACTGTTTTTT.

The rearrangement joins TRBV5-6 to TRBJ1-2; no firm D call. Between the trimmed V and J ends, which lost 4 bases and 5 bases, there was a span of 12 bases. CDR3 length: 13 residues. The germline CDR1 and CDR2 sequences are SGHDT and YYEEEE. As DNA, the CDR3 is TGTGCCAGCAGCGACTTCAGTTATTATGGCTACACCTTC. Protein product: CASSDFSYYGYTF.

This clone is classed as medium-sized. The CDR3 reads CASSLGPSLGGTYGYTF. Written as DNA, the CDR3 is TGTGCCAGCAGCTTAGGCCCCTCGCTCGGGGGAACATATGGCTACACCTTC. The genes are TRBV7-3 and TRBJ1-2, with TRBD1 as a possible D gene (5 bases). There are 17 residues in the CDR3. Trimming removed 2 bases from V and 5 bases from J, with 21 bases in between. CDR1 is SGHTA and CDR2 is FQGTGA in the germline V gene.

This clone was detected once. The genes are TRBV27 and TRBJ1-4; the D is unclear. Looked up from germline, CDR1 is MNHEY and CDR2 is SMNVEV (reference sequence). Trimming cost V 4 bases and J 3 bases, with 3 bases left between them. This CDR3 has 12 residues. The CDR3 loop is CASSSPNEKLFF. CDR3 sequence (DNA): TGTGCCAGCAGTTCACCTAATGAAAAACTGTTTTTT. Using reference TRBV27 and TRBJ1-4 for the parts outside the CDR3, the full variable domain is EAQVTQNPRYLITVTGKKLTVTCSQNMNHEYMSWYRQDPGLGLRQIYYSMNVEVTDKGDVPEGYKVSRKEKRNFPLILESPSPNQTSLYFCASSSPNEKLFFGSGTQLSVL.

CDR3 in amino acids: CSVVRGAPYEQYF. CDR3 nucleotide sequence: TGCAGCGTTGTGAGAGGGGCTCCCTACGAGCAGTACTTC. This rearrangement joins TRBV29-1 to TRBJ2-7, with D perhaps being TRBD1 or TRBD2 (5 bases each). Germline CDR1 reads SQVTM; CDR2 reads ANQGSEA. The CDR3 sequence is 13 residues long. V lost 4 bases and J lost 2, with 12 bases in between.

This chain connects TRBV2 to TRBJ2-2; the D gene is possibly TRBD2 (6 bases). The V and J ends lost 2 bases and 5 bases respectively, with 12 bases between them. The CDR3 spans 15 residues. Germline assignment: CDR1 SNHLY and CDR2 FYNNEI. CDR3 sequence (DNA): TGTGCCAGCAGTGAATGGTCTGGGGGGACCGGGGAGCTGTTTTTT. This sequence encodes CASSEWSGGTGELFF.